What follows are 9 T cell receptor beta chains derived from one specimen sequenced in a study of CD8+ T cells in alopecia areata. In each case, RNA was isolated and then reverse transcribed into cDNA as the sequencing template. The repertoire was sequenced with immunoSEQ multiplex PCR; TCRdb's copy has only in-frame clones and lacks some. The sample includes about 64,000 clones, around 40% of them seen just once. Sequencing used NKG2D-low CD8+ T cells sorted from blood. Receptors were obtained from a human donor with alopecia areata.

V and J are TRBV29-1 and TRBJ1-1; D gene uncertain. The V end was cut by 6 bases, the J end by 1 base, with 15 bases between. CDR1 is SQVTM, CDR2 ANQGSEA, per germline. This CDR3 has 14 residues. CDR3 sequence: CSVENLRENTEAFF. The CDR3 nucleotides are TGCAGCGTGGAAAATTTGAGGGAGAACACTGAAGCTTTCTTT.

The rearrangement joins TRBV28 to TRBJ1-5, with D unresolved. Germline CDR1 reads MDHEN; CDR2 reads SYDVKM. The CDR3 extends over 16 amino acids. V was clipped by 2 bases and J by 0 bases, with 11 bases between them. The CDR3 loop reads CASSLEADYSNQPQHF. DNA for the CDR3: TGTGCCAGCAGTTTAGAGGCGGACTATAGCAATCAGCCCCAGCATTTT.

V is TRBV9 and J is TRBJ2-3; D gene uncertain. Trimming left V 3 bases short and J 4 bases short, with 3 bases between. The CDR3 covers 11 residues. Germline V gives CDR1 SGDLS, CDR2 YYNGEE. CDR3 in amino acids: CASSESDTQYF. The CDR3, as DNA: TGTGCCAGCAGCGAGTCAGATACGCAGTATTTT.

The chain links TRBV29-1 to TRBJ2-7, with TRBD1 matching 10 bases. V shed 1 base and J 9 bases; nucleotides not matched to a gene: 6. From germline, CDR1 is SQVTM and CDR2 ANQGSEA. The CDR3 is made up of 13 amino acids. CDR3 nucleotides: TGCAGCGTTGAAGTAGGGACAGGGGCCGGGCAGTACTTC. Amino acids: CSVEVGTGAGQYF.

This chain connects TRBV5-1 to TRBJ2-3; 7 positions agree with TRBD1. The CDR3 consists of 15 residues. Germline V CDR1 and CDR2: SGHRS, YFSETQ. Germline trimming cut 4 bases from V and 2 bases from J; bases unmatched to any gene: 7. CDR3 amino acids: CASSNDRDATDTQYF. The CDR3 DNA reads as TGCGCCAGCAGCAACGACAGGGATGCCACAGATACGCAGTATTTT.

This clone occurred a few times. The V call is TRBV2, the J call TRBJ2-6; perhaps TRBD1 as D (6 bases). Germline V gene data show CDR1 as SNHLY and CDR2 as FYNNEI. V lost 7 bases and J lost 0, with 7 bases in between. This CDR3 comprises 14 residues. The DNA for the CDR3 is TGTGCCAGCATGGACAGCTCTGGGGCCAACGTCCTGACTTTC. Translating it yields CASMDSSGANVLTF.

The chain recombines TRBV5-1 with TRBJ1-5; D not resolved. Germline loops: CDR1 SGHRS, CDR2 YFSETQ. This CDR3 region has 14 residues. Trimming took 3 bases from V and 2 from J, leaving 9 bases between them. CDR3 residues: CASSSEGGNQPQHF. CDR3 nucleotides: TGCGCCAGCAGCTCAGAAGGTGGCAATCAGCCCCAGCATTTT.

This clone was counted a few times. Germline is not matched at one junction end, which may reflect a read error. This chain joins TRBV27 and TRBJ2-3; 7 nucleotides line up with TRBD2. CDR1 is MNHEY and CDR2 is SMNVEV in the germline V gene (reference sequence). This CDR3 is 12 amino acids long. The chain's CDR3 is CASSLLEGLPVF. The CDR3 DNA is TGTGCCAGCAGTTTATTAGAGGGACTACCTGTTTTT.

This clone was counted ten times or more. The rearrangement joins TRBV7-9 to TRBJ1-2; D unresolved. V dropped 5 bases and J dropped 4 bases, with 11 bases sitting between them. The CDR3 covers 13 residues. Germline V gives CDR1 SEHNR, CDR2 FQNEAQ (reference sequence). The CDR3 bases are TGTGCCAGCAGCAATCTCGACCCCTATGGCTACACCTTC. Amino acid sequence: CASSNLDPYGYTF.